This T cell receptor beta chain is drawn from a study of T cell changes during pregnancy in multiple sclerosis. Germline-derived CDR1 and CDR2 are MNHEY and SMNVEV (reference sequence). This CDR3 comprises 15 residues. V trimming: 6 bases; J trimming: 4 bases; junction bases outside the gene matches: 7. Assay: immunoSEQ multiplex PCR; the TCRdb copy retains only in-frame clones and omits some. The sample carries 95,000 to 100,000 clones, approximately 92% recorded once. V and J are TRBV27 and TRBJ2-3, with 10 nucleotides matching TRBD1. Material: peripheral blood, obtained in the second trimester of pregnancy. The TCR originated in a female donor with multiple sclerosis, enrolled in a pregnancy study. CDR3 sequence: CASSQGQGSSDTQYF. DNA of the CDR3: TGTGCCAGCAGCCAGGGACAGGGGTCCTCAGATACGCAGTATTTT.